These T cell receptor beta chains were read from a single sample in a study of blood T cell repertoires in COVID-19. Clones were sequenced by immunoSEQ multiplex PCR, and TCRdb holds only the in-frame ones, with some missing. The sample records some 200,000 clones, 89% being singletons. Sequencing was done on a sample of PBMCs or T cells enriched from blood (not recorded which). These TCRs come from a woman younger than 35 who had recovered from COVID-19. Both conserved end residues are part of each CDR3. The D gene is left open where the match is weak. Rows give clone size only sometimes, using once, few, many, or a class for an expanded clone.

TRBJ2-7 | TRBV29-1 | few | TRBD2 | TGCAGCGTTGGGGGTGGGGTAATGGGGACTAGCGGATCCTACGAGCAGTACTTC | CSVGGGVMGTSGSYEQYF
TRBJ2-7 | TRBV28 | NA | NA | TGTGCCAGCAGTTTCCCGACTGGACACCATCCTTCCTACGAGCAGTACTTC | CASSFPTGHHPSYEQYF
TRBJ2-5 | TRBV7-9 | few | NA | TGTGCCAGCAGCAGAATGGGGGCCCAAGAGACCCAGTACTTC | CASSRMGAQETQYF
TRBJ2-1 | TRBV7-9 | NA | TRBD2 | TGTGCCAGCACCACTGCGGGAGGTCTCGGGAATGAGCAGTTCTTC | CASTTAGGLGNEQFF
TRBJ1-3 | TRBV30 | NA | NA | TGTGCCTGGAGTGTGGGGGCATTCGGTGGAAACACCATATATTTT | CAWSVGAFGGNTIYF
TRBJ2-2 | TRBV24-1 | NA | TRBD2 | TGTGCCACCAGTGATTTTCGCGGGAGGGAGCGGACCGGGGAGCTGTTTTTT | CATSDFRGRERTGELFF
TRBJ2-2 | TRBV7-9 | NA | TRBD1 | TGTGCCAGCAGCGCCGACAGGGAGAACACCGGGGAGCTGTTTTTT | CASSADRENTGELFF
TRBJ1-1 | TRBV11-2 | NA | NA | TGTGCCAGCAGCTTAGATGTTGGTCCGGGTTGGAACACTGAAGCTTTCTTT | CASSLDVGPGWNTEAFF
TRBJ2-3 | TRBV7-2 | NA | NA | TGTGCCAGCAGCTTAGGTGCGCTGACAGATACGCAGTATTTT | CASSLGALTDTQYF
TRBJ2-3 | TRBV3-1/TRBV3-2 | NA | TRBD2 | TGTGCCAGCAGTCGAAGAACGGCGGGAGCCCAGGTAACAGATACGCAGTATTTT | CASSRRTAGAQVTDTQYF
TRBJ2-3 | TRBV7-3 | NA | TRBD1 | TGTGCCAGCAGCTGGACCGGGACAGGGGGCACAGATACGCAGTATTTT | CASSWTGTGGTDTQYF
TRBJ2-1 | TRBV27 | NA | NA | TGTGCCAGCAGTTGGACTGGGGATGAGCAGTTCTTC | CASSWTGDEQFF
TRBJ2-2 | TRBV7-9 | NA | NA | TGTGCCAGCAGCTTACCCGGGACTGTTACCGGGGAGCTGTTTTTT | CASSLPGTVTGELFF
TRBJ2-7 | TRBV7-3 | few | TRBD2 | TGTGCCAGCAGCCCACGGGCGGGAGTTCTTGAGCAGTACTTC | CASSPRAGVLEQYF
TRBJ1-1 | TRBV7-8 | NA | TRBD1 | TGTGCCAGCAGCGACAGGGTTTCGGGCACTGAAGCTTTCTTT | CASSDRVSGTEAFF
TRBJ1-2 | TRBV28 | NA | NA | TGTGCCAGCCGGGGGGGGACGGGGTATGGCTACACCTTC | CASRGGTGYGYTF
TRBJ2-1 | TRBV3-1/TRBV3-2 | NA | TRBD2 | TGTGCCAGCAGCCCCAAACCTAGGGGAGGGGCGTATGAGCAGTTCTTC | CASSPKPRGGAYEQFF
TRBJ1-3 | TRBV2 | NA | TRBD1 | TGTGCCAGCATCGTGACAGGGCGCGGAAACACCATATATTTT | CASIVTGRGNTIYF
TRBJ2-1 | TRBV19 | NA | NA | TGTGCCAGTAGTATAGACACAGATTACAATGAGCAGTTCTTC | CASSIDTDYNEQFF
TRBJ1-5 | TRBV24-1 | once | NA | TGTGCCACCAGTGATTCCCAGTATAGCAATCAGCCCCAGCATTTT | CATSDSQYSNQPQHF
TRBJ2-5 | TRBV5-5 | NA | NA | TGTGCCAGCAGCTTGGGACACTTACAAGAGACCCAGTACTTC | CASSLGHLQETQYF
TRBJ2-7 | TRBV7-2 | NA | TRBD2 | TGTGCCAGCAGCTTAGCTCCTAGCGGGCTCTCCTACGAGCAGTACTTC | CASSLAPSGLSYEQYF
TRBJ1-5 | TRBV11-2 | NA | NA | TGTGCCAGCAGCTCCCGGGGAAGCAATCAGCCCCAGCATTTT | CASSSRGSNQPQHF
TRBJ2-7 | TRBV11-2 | NA | TRBD2 | TGTGCCAGCAGCGGGCTAGCGGGCGCCTACGAGCAGTACTTC | CASSGLAGAYEQYF
TRBJ1-1 | TRBV30 | NA | NA | TGTGCCTGGGTATCCGGGGCTGAAGCTTTCTTT | CAWVSGAEAFF
TRBJ2-5 | TRBV19 | NA | NA | TGTGCCAGTAGTCCCGGGTCCGTTCGGCAAGAGACCCAGTACTTC | CASSPGSVRQETQYF
TRBJ2-5 | TRBV7-2 | NA | NA | TGTGCCAGCAGCTCGGGAACCCAAGAGACCCAGTACTTC | CASSSGTQETQYF
TRBJ2-5 | TRBV4-1 | NA | NA | TGCGCCAGCAGCCAAGAAGGAGAAGAGACCCAGTACTTC | CASSQEGEETQYF
TRBJ1-5 | TRBV9 | few | TRBD1 | TGTGCCAGCAGCGTGGGACAGGGATCCAATCAGCCCCAGCATTTT | CASSVGQGSNQPQHF
TRBJ2-7 | TRBV4-1 | NA | NA | TGCGCCAGCAGCCAAGATGGTAGCGAGCAGTACTTC | CASSQDGSEQYF
TRBJ2-1 | TRBV7-3 | few | TRBD2 | TGTGCCAGCAGCCCACGACTAGCGGGAGCAAATGAGCAGTTCTTC | CASSPRLAGANEQFF
TRBJ2-7 | TRBV5-6 | NA | NA | TGTGCCAGCAGCCAAGGACTTGCCGTTGCGTACGAGCAGTACTTC | CASSQGLAVAYEQYF
TRBJ1-2 | TRBV6-2/TRBV6-3 | NA | TRBD1 | TGTGCCAGCAGTCAGGACAGGGAGAGGTCTGGCTACACCTTC | CASSQDRERSGYTF
TRBJ2-1 | TRBV5-6 | NA | NA | TGTGCCAGCAGCTTCGAGACTAGGCAGTTCTTC | CASSFETRQFF
TRBJ2-2 | TRBV29-1 | few | NA | TGCAGCGCCGGCCAGGGGCCCGGGGAGCTGTTTTTT | CSAGQGPGELFF
TRBJ2-2 | TRBV5-4 | NA | NA | TGTGCCAGCACCAGCGGTGGGCAAGGCGGCACCGGGGAGCTGTTTTTT | CASTSGGQGGTGELFF
TRBJ2-7 | TRBV5-1 | NA | TRBD1 | TGCGCCAGCAGCTTGACCGGGACAGGGACCTACGAGCAGTACTTC | CASSLTGTGTYEQYF
TRBJ1-1 | TRBV27 | few | NA | TGTGCCAGCAGTTTGGTCAGAACGAACACTGAAGCTTTCTTT | CASSLVRTNTEAFF
TRBJ2-2 | TRBV9 | once | TRBD2 | TGTGCCAGCAGCGAGCTAGCGGGAGGGATCGGGGAGCTGTTTTTT | CASSELAGGIGELFF
TRBJ2-5 | TRBV19 | NA | TRBD1 | TGTGCCAGTAGTTCCCCGGGACAGGGGGCGGGAGAGACCCAGTACTTC | CASSSPGQGAGETQYF
TRBJ1-2 | TRBV11-2 | NA | TRBD1 | TGTGCCAGCAGCTTTCAGACAGGGAGTATGTATGGCTACACCTTC | CASSFQTGSMYGYTF
TRBJ2-1 | TRBV18 | NA | NA | TGTGCCAGCTCGCAGCTGCGGGACAATGAGCAGTTCTTC | CASSQLRDNEQFF
TRBJ1-6 | TRBV7-3 | few | NA | TGTGCCAGCAGCTTAGGCTCCAATTCACCCCTCCACTTT | CASSLGSNSPLHF
TRBJ2-1 | TRBV10-1 | NA | TRBD1 | TGCGCCAGCAGTGAGTGGAGGACAGGCAATGAGCAGTTCTTC | CASSEWRTGNEQFF
TRBJ2-1 | TRBV7-8 | NA | NA | TGTGCCTCCTTCTTCGGGGTAGCGGATTACAATGAGCAGTTCTTC | CASFFGVADYNEQFF
TRBJ2-5 | TRBV28 | NA | TRBD2 | TGTGCCAGCAGTACCCGAACCCGACCCCTACCCCGGGGGGTCGGGGAGACCCAGTACTTC | CASSTRTRPLPRGVGETQYF
TRBJ1-1 | TRBV7-9 | NA | NA | TGTGCCAGCAGCCACACCGCGACGGGTTCGGGCACTGAAGCTTTCTTT | CASSHTATGSGTEAFF
TRBJ2-7 | TRBV2 | NA | NA | TGTGCCAGCGGCCGACTCTCCTACGAGCAGTACTTC | CASGRLSYEQYF
TRBJ2-7 | TRBV28 | NA | TRBD2 | TGTGCCAGCAGTCAGACTAGCGGGCTATACGAGCAGTACTTC | CASSQTSGLYEQYF